This TCR beta chain is drawn from a study of patients and donors after allogeneic stem cell transplantation. V shed 1 base and J 4 bases; nucleotides not matched to a gene: 12. The CDR3 is made up of 18 amino acids. TCRdb itself ran the RT-PCR reads through MiXCR, one entry per CDR3 protein. The data hold 40,000 to 45,000 distinct CDR3 sequences, with about 30% observed a single time. Material: blood, either unsorted or a sorted T cell fraction (not recorded which). The chain uses TRBV12-3 or TRBV12-4 and TRBJ1-5, with 8 bases that match TRBD1. The receptor comes from a human donor who was either an allogeneic HSCT recipient or a stem cell or donor lymphocyte infusion donor (not recorded which). It is not recorded whose cells these are; they may come from a transplant donor. For the CDR3, the DNA is TGTGCCAGCAGTTTAGGTGAGGGTAGATGGGACAGGAATCAGCCCCAGCATTTT. Its protein is CASSLGEGRWDRNQPQHF.